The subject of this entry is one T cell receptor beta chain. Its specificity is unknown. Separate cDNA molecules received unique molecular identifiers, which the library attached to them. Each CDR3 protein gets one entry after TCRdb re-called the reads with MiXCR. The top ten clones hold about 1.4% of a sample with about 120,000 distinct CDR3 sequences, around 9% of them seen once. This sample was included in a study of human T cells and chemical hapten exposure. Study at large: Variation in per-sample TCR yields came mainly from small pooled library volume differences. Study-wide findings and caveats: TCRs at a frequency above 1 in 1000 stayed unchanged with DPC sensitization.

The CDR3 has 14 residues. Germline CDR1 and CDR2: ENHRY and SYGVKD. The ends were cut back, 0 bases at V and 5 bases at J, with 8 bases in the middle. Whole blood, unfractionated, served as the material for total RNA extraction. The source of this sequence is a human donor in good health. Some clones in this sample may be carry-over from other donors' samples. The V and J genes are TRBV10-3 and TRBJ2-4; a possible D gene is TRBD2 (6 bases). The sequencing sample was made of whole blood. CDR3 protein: CAISESGGENIQYF. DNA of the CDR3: TGTGCCATCAGTGAGTCTGGAGGGGAAAACATTCAGTACTTC.